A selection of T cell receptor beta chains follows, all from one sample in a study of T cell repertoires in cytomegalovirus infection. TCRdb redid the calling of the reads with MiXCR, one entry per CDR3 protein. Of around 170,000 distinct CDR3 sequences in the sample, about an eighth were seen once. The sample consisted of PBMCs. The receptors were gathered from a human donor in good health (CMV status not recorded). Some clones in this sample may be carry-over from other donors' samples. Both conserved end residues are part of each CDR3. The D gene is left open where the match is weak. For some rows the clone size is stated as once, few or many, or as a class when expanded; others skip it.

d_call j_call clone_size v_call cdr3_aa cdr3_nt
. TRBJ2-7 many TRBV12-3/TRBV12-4 CASSPLNSHPKQYF TGTGCCAGCTCCCCCTTGAATTCCCACCCCAAGCAGTACTTC
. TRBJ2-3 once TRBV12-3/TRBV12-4 CASSAEGPRSDTQYF TGTGCCAGCAGTGCCGAGGGCCCGAGGTCAGATACGCAGTATTTT
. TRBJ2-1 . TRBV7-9 CASSVLGRYNEQFF TGTGCCAGCAGCGTCTTGGGCCGCTACAATGAGCAGTTCTTC
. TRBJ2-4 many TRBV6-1 CASRNQPRTALAKNIQYF TGTGCCAGCAGGAACCAACCACGGACAGCACTAGCCAAAAACATTCAGTACTTC
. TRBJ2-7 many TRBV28 CASSLAEMISYEQYF TGTGCCAGCAGTTTAGCTGAGATGATCTCCTACGAGCAGTACTTC
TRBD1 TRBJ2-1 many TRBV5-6 CASSSPGQGADEQFF TGTGCCAGCAGCTCCCCGGGACAGGGGGCCGATGAGCAGTTCTTC
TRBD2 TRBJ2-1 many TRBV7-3 CASSLRLAANNEQFF TGTGCCAGCAGCCTAAGGCTAGCGGCCAACAATGAGCAGTTCTTC
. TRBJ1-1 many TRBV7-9 CASSKNTEAFF TGTGCCAGCAGCAAAAACACTGAAGCTTTCTTT
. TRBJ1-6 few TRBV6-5 CASSYSRRSSYNSPLHF TGTGCCAGCAGTTACTCAAGAAGGAGCTCCTATAATTCACCCCTCCACTTT
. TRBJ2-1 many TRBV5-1 CASSLVRQGGAGANNEQFF TGCGCCAGCAGCTTGGTCAGACAGGGCGGGGCGGGGGCAAACAATGAGCAGTTCTTC
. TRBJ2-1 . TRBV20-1 CSARGLSSYNEQFF TGCAGTGCTAGGGGCTTGAGCTCCTACAATGAGCAGTTCTTC
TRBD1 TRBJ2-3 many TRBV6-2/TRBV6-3 CASSPGQPTQYF TGTGCCAGCAGTCCGGGACAGCCTACGCAGTATTTT
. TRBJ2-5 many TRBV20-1 CSARGPRQETQYF TGCAGTGCTAGAGGACCGCGCCAAGAGACCCAGTACTTC
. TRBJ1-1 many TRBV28 CASSYNLDRPTEAFF TGTGCCAGCAGTTACAACCTCGATAGGCCCACTGAAGCTTTCTTT
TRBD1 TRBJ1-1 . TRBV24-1 CATSDRQGPNTEAFF TGTGCCACCAGTGATCGACAGGGGCCGAACACTGAAGCTTTCTTT
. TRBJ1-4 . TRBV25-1 CASSELAGDGNEKLFF TGTGCCAGCAGTGAATTGGCTGGGGACGGTAATGAAAAACTGTTTTTT
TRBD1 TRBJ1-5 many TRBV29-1 CSVWTGGKQPQHF TGCAGCGTTTGGACAGGGGGGAAGCAGCCCCAGCATTTT
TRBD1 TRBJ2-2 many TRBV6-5 CASSYPGQGVPGELFF TGTGCCAGCAGTTACCCGGGACAGGGGGTTCCCGGGGAGCTGTTTTTT
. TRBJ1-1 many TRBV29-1 CSFVRQGNTEAFF TGCAGCTTTGTCCGGCAGGGGAACACTGAAGCTTTCTTT
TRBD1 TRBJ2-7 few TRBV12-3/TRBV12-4 CASRETTGGEQYF TGTGCCAGCAGGGAAACGACAGGGGGTGAGCAGTACTTC
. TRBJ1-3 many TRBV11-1 CASSFSYGNTIYF TGTGCCAGCAGCTTCTCGTATGGAAACACCATATATTTT
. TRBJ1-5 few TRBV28 CASSLTGFNQPQHF TGTGCCAGCAGCCTAACAGGGTTCAATCAGCCCCAGCATTTT
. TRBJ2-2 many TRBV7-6 CASSDPLDLTGELFF TGTGCCAGCAGCGACCCACTGGACCTCACCGGGGAGCTGTTTTTT
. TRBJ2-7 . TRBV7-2 CASSFIEYEQYF TGTGCCAGCAGCTTCATAGAGTACGAGCAGTACTTC